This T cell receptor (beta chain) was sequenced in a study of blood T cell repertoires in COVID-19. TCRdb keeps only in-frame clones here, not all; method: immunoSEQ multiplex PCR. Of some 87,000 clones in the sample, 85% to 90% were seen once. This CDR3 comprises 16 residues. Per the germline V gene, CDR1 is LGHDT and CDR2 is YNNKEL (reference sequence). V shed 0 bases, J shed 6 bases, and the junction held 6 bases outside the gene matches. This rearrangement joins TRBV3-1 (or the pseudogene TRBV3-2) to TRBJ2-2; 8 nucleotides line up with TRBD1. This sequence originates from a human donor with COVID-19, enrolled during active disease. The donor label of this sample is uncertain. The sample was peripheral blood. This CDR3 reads CASSQDPGQGSGELFF. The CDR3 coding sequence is TGTGCCAGCAGCCAAGATCCTGGACAGGGCTCCGGGGAGCTGTTTTTT.